A selection of T cell receptor beta chains follows, all from one sample in a study of T-cell reconstitution after alpha-beta-depleted transplantation in children. Using its own MiXCR run on the PCR reads, TCRdb lists one record per CDR3 protein. The profile shows 800,000 to 1,000,000 distinct CDR3 sequences, less than 30% of them singletons. This specimen consisted of PBMCs, mostly from graft donor cells, obtained 360 days after TCRalphabeta/CD19-depleted stem cell transplant. These TCRs come from a boy younger than two who had a stem cell transplant for SCID, so the T cells may come from the graft donor. The CDR3 runs from the conserved cysteine through the conserved F or W. A D gene is named only where the DNA matches it firmly. The size field is filled for only some rows; it gives once, few, many or a size class.

clone_size,j_call,v_call,d_call,cdr3_aa,cdr3_nt
NA,TRBJ2-3,TRBV5-4,NA,CASSFPPGRGDTQYF,TGTGCCAGCAGCTTCCCCCCCGGTAGGGGGGATACGCAGTATTTT
many,TRBJ2-2,TRBV9,NA,CASSVGLYTGELFF,TGTGCCAGCAGCGTAGGACTTTACACCGGGGAGCTGTTTTTT
NA,TRBJ2-7,TRBV6-1,TRBD1,CASSRTGEGEQYF,TGTGCCAGCAGCCGGACAGGGGAGGGCGAGCAGTACTTC
NA,TRBJ2-7,TRBV4-3,NA,CASSQDYRRVPTYEQYF,TGCGCCAGCAGCCAAGATTACCGTCGGGTACCCACCTACGAGCAGTACTTC
NA,TRBJ1-5,TRBV6-2/TRBV6-3,NA,CASSSLWGLLQPQHF,TGTGCCAGCAGTTCCTTGTGGGGGTTGCTGCAGCCCCAGCATTTT
NA,TRBJ2-7,TRBV12-3/TRBV12-4,NA,CASILTFREVDSYEQYF,TGTGCCAGCATCTTAACCTTCAGGGAAGTCGACTCCTACGAGCAGTACTTC
few,TRBJ1-1,TRBV12-3/TRBV12-4,NA,CASSFRHPNTEAFF,TGTGCCAGCAGTTTTCGACACCCGAACACTGAAGCTTTCTTT
NA,TRBJ1-1,TRBV5-1,NA,CASSLGSRVTEAFF,TGCGCCAGCAGCTTGGGGTCAAGGGTAACTGAAGCTTTCTTT
NA,TRBJ1-1,TRBV7-9,NA,CASSREGKGNTEAFF,TGTGCCAGCAGTAGGGAGGGGAAGGGCAACACTGAAGCTTTCTTT
many,TRBJ2-3,TRBV20-1,NA,CSARLIDTQYF,TGCAGTGCTAGGCTAATAGATACGCAGTATTTT